This TCR beta chain was documented in a study of blood T cell repertoires in COVID-19. The overall study: There were acute and convalescent COVID-19 samples, and they came from the United States, Italy and Spain. The cDNA or gDNA used as material had been derived from T cells, B-cell-depleted T cells, or PBMCs.

Germline loops: CDR1 MNHEY, CDR2 SVGAGI. Trimming took off 2 bases at V and 4 bases at J, with 11 bases between the two ends. CDR3 length: 14 residues. In the authors' workflow: Estimation of nucleated cell counts relied on the amplification of reference gene primers. Some clones are missing from TCRdb's copy, which holds only in-frame ones; the method was immunoSEQ multiplex PCR. D and trimming come from the DNA, and the V and J calls and clone size come from that table. The sample shows 150,000 to 190,000 clones, around 89% of them seen only once. The sequenced sample was peripheral blood. The rearrangement uses TRBV6-5 and TRBJ2-5, with TRBD1 as a possible D gene (6 bases). The source of this sequence is a woman in her 40s with acute or convalescent COVID-19. The CDR3 here is CASSYAPQGETQYF. Here the CDR3 DNA reads TGTGCCAGCAGTTACGCTCCACAGGGAGAGACCCAGTACTTC.